This TCR beta chain was documented in a study of blood T cells in healthy people across ages. Study-wide results and caveats: Roughly linear declines in TCR beta diversity per million T cells occurred with age.

Drawn from each donor were roughly 10 milliliters of peripheral blood. Researchers isolated at least 6 million PBMCs per sample. As for this clonotype: Its specificity is unknown.

Germline V lookup: CDR1 SGHDT, CDR2 YYEEEE. V lost 3 bases and J lost 6; bases outside the gene matches: 10. The CDR3 has 17 residues. PCR was performed a second time for roughly 7 to 12 cycles using a sample-barcoded 5' primer and a J-beta primer mix. No fewer than 3 million CDR3-containing paired-end reads came from each sample. TCRdb passed the 5' RACE reads through MiXCR, listing each CDR3 protein once. The data show about a million distinct CDR3 sequences, 45% to 50% seen once. V is TRBV5-6 and J is TRBJ2-2; 11 bases map to TRBD1. The receptor was isolated from a man aged 25-45 years in good health. Sequenced material: blood. CDR3 DNA sequence: TGTGCCAGCAGCTCCCGGACAGGGGGCGCATACGCCGGGGAGCTGTTTTTT. Encoded protein: CASSSRTGGAYAGELFF. Full variable domain (outside the CDR3, taken from reference TRBV5-6 and TRBJ2-2): DAGVTQSPTHLIKTRGQQVTLRCSPKSGHDTVSWYQQALGQGPQFIFQYYEEEERQRGNFPDRFSGHQFPNYSSELNVNALLLGDSALYLCASSSRTGGAYAGELFFGEGSRLTVL.